The source of this TCR beta chain is a study of blood T cell repertoires in COVID-19. Overall study: Collection of acute and convalescent COVID-19 samples took place in the United States, Italy and Spain.

Per the study methods: Estimation of nucleated cell counts relied on the amplification of reference gene primers. The data were produced by immunoSEQ multiplex PCR, yet TCRdb's version contains in-frame clones alone and is incomplete. D and trimming come from the DNA, and the V and J calls and clone size come from that table. The table shows roughly 86,000 clones, with around 81% occurring only once. CDR1 is MNHEY and CDR2 is SMNVEV in the germline V gene (reference sequence). The V end lost 5 bases, the J end lost 0 bases, and 24 bases lay between the germline ends. The CDR3 contains 19 residues. This sequence joins TRBV27 and TRBJ2-3; D not resolved. The sequenced sample was peripheral blood. The clonotype comes from a man aged 45-60 years who had recovered from COVID-19. This CDR3 reads CASSPLPPSLTVSTDTQYF. The DNA for the CDR3 is TGTGCCAGCAGTCCGCTCCCTCCCTCCTTAACTGTAAGCACAGATACGCAGTATTTT.